This paragraph covers one TCR beta chain sequence. This sample stems from a study of monozygotic twins with inflammatory bowel disease. TCRdb re-called the 5' RACE reads; every CDR3 protein appears as one record, without DNA. Its table lists 40,000 to 45,000 distinct CDR3 sequences. There are 13 residues in the CDR3. CDR1 SEHNR and CDR2 FQNEAQ come from the germline V gene (reference sequence). This receptor was obtained from a human donor with ulcerative colitis or Crohn's disease, or a healthy co-twin of an affected twin (not recorded which). Sequenced input: blood. The chain uses TRBV7-9 and TRBJ1-2; with no DNA, the TCRdb D assignment of TRBD1 cannot be verified. Here the CDR3 reads CASSFTAGSGYTF.